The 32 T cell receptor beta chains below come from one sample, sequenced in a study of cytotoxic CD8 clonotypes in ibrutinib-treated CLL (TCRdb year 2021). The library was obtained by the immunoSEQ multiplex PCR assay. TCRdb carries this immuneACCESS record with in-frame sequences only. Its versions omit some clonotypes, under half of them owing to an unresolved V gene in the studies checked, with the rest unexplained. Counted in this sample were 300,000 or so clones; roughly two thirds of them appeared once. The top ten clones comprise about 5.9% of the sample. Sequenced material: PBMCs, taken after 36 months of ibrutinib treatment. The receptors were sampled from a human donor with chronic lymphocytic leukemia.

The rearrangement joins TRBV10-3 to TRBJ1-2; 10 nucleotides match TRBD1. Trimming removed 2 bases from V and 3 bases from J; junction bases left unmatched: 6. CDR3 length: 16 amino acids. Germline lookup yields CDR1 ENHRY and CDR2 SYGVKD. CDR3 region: CAISEATGGADYGYTF. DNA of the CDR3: TGTGCCATCAGTGAGGCGACAGGGGGCGCGGACTATGGCTACACCTTC.

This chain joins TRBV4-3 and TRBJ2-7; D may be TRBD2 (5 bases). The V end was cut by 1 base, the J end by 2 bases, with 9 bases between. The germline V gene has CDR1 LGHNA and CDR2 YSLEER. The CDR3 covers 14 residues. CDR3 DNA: TGCGCCAGCAGCCAAGTGATCGGGACCTACGAGCAGTACTTC. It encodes CASSQVIGTYEQYF.

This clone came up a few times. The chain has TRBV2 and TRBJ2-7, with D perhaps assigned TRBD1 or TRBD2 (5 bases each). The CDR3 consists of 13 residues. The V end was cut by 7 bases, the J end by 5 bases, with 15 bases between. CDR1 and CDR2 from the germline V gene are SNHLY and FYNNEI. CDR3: CASTVGRTDEQYF. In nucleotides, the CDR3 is TGTGCCAGCACCGTGGGACGGACGGACGAGCAGTACTTC.

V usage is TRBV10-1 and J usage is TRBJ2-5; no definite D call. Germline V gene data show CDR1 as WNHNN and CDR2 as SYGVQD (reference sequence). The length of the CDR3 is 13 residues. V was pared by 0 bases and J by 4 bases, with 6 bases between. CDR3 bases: TGCGCCAGCAGTGAGTCGATAGGAGAGACCCAGTACTTC. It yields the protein CASSESIGETQYF.

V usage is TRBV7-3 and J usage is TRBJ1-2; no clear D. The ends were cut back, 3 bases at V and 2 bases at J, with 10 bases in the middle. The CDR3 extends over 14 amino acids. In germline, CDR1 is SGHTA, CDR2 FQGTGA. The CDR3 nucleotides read TGTGCCAGCAGCTTCGGACGGAGCAACTATGGCTACACCTTC. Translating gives CASSFGRSNYGYTF.

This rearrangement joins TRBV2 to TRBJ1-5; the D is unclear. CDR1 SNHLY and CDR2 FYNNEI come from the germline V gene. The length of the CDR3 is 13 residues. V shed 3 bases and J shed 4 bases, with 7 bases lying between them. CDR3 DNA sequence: TGTGCCAGCAGTGATGATTGGAATCAGCCCCAGCATTTT. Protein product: CASSDDWNQPQHF. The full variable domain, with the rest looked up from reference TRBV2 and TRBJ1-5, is EPEVTQTPSHQVTQMGQEVILRCVPISNHLYFYWYRQILGQKVEFLVSFYNNEISEKSEIFDDQFSVERPDGSNFTLKIRSTKLEDSAMYFCASSDDWNQPQHFGDGTRLSIL.

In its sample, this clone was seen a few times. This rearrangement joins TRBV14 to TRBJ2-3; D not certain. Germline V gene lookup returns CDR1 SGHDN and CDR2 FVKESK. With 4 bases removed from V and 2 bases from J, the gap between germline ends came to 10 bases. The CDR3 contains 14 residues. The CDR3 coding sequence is TGTGCCAGCAGCCCGCCGAGTATCACAGATACGCAGTATTTT. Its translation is CASSPPSITDTQYF.

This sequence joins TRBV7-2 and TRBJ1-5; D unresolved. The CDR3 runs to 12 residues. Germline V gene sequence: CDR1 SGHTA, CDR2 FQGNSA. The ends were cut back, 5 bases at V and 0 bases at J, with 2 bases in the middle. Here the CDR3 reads CASSDSNQPQHF. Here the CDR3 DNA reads TGTGCCAGCAGCGATAGCAATCAGCCCCAGCATTTT.

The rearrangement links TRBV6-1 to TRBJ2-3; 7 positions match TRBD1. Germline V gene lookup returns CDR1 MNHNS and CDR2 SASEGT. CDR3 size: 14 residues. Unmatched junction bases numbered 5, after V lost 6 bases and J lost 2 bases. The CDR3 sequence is CASSRQGITDTQYF. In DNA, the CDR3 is TGTGCCAGCAGCCGACAGGGTATCACAGATACGCAGTATTTT.

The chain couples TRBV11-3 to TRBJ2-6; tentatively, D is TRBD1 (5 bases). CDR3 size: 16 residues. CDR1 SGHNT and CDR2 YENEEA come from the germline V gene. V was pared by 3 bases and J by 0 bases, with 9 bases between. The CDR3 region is CASSLGQTSGANVLTF. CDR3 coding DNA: TGTGCCAGCAGCTTGGGGCAGACCTCTGGGGCCAACGTCCTGACTTTC.

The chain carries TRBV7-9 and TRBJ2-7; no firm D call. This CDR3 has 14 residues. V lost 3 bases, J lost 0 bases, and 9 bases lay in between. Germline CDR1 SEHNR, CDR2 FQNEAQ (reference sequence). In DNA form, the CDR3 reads TGTGCCAGCAGCTTCTCTACCTACTCCTACGAGCAGTACTTC. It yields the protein CASSFSTYSYEQYF.

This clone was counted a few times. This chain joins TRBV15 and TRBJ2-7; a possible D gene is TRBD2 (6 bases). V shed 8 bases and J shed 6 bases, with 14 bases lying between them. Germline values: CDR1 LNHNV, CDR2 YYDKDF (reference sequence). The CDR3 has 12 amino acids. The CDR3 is CATPGGSSEQYF. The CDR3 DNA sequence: TGTGCCACCCCCGGAGGGTCTAGCGAGCAGTACTTC.

The CDR3 is CASTGFGANVLTF. The CDR3 DNA reads as TGTGCCAGCACGGGGTTCGGGGCCAACGTCCTGACTTTC. The chain joins TRBV27 to TRBJ2-6, with D maybe TRBD2 (5 bases). V was cut by 7 bases and J by 4 bases, with 8 bases left in between. The germline gives CDR1 MNHEY, CDR2 SMNVEV (reference sequence). The length of the CDR3 is 13 residues.

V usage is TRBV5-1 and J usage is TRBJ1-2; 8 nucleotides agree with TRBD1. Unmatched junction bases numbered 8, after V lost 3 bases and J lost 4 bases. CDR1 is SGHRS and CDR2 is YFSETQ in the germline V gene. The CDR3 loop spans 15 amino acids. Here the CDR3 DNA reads TGCGCCAGCAGCTATACAGGGGGGATCCCCTATGGCTACACCTTC. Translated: CASSYTGGIPYGYTF.

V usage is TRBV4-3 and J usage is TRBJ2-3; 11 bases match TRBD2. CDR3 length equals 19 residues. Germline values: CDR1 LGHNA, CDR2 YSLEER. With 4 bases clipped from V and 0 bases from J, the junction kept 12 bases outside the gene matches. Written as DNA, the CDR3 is TGCGCCAGCAGCCCTACAGGGCTAGCGGGAGGAGGAAGCACAGATACGCAGTATTTT. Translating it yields CASSPTGLAGGGSTDTQYF.

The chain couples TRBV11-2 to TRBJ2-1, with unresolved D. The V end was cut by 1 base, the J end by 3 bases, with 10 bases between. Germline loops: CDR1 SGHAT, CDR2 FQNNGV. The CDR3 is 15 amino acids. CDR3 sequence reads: CASSLAGTLYNEQFF. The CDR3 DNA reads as TGTGCCAGCAGCTTAGCCGGAACTCTCTACAATGAGCAGTTCTTC.

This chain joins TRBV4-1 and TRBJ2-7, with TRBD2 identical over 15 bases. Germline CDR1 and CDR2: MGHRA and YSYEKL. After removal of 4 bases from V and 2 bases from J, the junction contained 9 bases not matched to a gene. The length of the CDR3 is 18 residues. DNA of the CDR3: TGCGCCAGCAGCCCGCGGGGGACTAGCGGGGGGCTAACCTACGAGCAGTACTTC. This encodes CASSPRGTSGGLTYEQYF.

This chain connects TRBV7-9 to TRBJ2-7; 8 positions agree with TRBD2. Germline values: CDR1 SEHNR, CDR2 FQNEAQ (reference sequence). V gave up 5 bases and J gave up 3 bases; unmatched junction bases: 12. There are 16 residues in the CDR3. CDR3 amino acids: CASSTSSGTGGYEQYF. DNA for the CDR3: TGTGCCAGCAGCACCAGTAGCGGGACGGGGGGCTACGAGCAGTACTTC. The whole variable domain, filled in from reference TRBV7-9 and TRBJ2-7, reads DTGVSQNPRHKITKRGQNVTFRCDPISEHNRLYWYRQTLGQGPEFLTYFQNEAQLEKSRLLSDRFSAERPKGSFSTLEIQRTEQGDSAMYLCASSTSSGTGGYEQYFGPGTRLTVT.

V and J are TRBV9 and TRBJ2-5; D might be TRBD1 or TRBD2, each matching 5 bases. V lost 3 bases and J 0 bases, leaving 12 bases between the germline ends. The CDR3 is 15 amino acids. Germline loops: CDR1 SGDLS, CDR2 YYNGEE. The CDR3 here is CASSAGPMYQETQYF. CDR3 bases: TGTGCCAGCAGCGCGGGACCGATGTACCAAGAGACCCAGTACTTC.

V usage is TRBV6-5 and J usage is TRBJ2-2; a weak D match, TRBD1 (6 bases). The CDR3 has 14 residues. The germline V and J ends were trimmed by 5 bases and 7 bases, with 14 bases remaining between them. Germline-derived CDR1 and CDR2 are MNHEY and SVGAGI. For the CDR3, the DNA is TGTGCCAGCAGTGACCACCCCAGGGGCGGGGAGCTGTTTTTT. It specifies CASSDHPRGGELFF.

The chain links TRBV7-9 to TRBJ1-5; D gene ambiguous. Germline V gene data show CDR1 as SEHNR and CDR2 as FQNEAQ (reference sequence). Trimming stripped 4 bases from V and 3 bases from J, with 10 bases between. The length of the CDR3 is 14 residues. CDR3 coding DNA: TGTGCCAGCAGCTCACATACGTACAATCAGCCCCAGCATTTT. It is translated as CASSSHTYNQPQHF.

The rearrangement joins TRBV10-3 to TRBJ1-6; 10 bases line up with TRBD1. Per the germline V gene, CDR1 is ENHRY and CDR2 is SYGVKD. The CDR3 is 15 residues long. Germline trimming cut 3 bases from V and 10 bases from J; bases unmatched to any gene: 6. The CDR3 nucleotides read TGTGCCATCAGTGACCCGACAGGGGGCGGGTCACCCCTCCACTTT. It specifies CAISDPTGGGSPLHF.

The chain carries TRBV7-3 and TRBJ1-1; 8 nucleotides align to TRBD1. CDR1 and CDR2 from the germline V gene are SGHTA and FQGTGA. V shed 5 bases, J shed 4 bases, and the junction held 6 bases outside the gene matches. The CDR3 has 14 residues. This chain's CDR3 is CASSPTGGGTEAFF. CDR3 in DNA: TGTGCCAGCAGCCCCACAGGGGGAGGCACTGAAGCTTTCTTT.

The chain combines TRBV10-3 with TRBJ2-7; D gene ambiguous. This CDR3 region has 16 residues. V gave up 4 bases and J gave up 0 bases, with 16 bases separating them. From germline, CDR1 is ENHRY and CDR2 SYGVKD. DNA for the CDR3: TGTGCCATCAGTGGGCAGGACGGAACGAGCTCCTACGAGCAGTACTTC. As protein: CAISGQDGTSSYEQYF.

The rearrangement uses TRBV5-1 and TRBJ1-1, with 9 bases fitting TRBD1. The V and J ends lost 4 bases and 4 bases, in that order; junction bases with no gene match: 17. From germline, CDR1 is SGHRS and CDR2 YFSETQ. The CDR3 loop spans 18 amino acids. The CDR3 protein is CASSPGSGTGWSSTEAFF. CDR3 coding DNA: TGCGCCAGCAGCCCGGGATCCGGGACAGGGTGGTCTTCCACTGAAGCTTTCTTT.

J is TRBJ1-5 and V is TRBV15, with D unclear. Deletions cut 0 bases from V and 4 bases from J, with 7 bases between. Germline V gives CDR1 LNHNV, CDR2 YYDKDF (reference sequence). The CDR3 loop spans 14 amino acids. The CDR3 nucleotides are TGTGCCACCAGCAGAGATCAGCCGAATCAGCCCCAGCATTTT. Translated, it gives CATSRDQPNQPQHF.

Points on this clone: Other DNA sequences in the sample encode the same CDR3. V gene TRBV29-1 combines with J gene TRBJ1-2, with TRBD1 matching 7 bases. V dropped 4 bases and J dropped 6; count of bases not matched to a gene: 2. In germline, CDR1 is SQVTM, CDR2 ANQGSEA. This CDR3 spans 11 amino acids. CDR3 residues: CSVGRGDGYTF. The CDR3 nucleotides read TGCAGCGTTGGCAGGGGGGATGGCTACACCTTC.

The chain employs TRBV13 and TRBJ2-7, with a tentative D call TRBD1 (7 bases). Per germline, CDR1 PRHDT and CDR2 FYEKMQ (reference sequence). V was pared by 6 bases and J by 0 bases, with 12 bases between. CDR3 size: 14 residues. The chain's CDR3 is CASSRRGLSYEQYF. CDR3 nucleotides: TGTGCCAGCAGTAGGAGGGGGCTCTCCTACGAGCAGTACTTC.

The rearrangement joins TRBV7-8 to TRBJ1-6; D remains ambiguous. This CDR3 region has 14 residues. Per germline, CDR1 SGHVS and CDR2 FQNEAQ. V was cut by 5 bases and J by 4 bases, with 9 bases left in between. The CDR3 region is CASSRTVYNSPLHF. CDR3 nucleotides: TGTGCCAGCAGCCGGACGGTTTATAATTCACCCCTCCACTTT.

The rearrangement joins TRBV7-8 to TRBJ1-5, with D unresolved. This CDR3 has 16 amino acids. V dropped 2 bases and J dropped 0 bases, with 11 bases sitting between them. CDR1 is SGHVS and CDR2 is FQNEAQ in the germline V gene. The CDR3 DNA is TGTGCCAGCAGCTTAACGCAGGACCATAGCAATCAGCCCCAGCATTTT. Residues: CASSLTQDHSNQPQHF.

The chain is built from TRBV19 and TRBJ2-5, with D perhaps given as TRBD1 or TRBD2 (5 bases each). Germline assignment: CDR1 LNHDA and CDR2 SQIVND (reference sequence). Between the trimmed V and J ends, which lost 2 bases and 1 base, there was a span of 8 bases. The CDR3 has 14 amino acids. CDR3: CASSIRGTQETQYF. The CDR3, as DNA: TGTGCCAGTAGTATAAGAGGGACCCAAGAGACCCAGTACTTC.

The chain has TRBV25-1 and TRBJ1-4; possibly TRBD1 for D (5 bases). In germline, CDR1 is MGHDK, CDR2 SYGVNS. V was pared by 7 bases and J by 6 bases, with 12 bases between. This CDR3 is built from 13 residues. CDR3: CASKRQGDEKLFF. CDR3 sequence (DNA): TGTGCCAGCAAAAGGCAGGGAGATGAAAAACTGTTTTTT.